The present T cell receptor beta chain was sequenced within a study of shared clonotypes between healthy human individuals. The CDR3 contains 15 residues. In germline, CDR1 is MNHEY, CDR2 SMNVEV (reference sequence). The V gene lost 6 bases and the J gene lost 0 bases, with 13 bases spanning the gap. CD45RO-negative, CCR7-selected cells formed the naive CD8 fraction, which excluded terminally differentiated effector memory CD45RA+ cells. Libraries were prepared by immunoSEQ multiplex PCR; TCRdb keeps only in-frame clonotypes and omits some of them. The sample lists nearly 600,000 clones; around 95% were seen once.

This TCR was sampled from a woman aged 30 to 39 in good health. V usage is TRBV27 and J usage is TRBJ2-3; D is perhaps TRBD1 (5 bases). Sequences were obtained from naive CD8+ T cells sorted from blood. CDR3 sequence (DNA): TGTGCCAGCAGCGTCGGACAACCTAGCACAGATACGCAGTATTTT. Translation gives CASSVGQPSTDTQYF.